This passage covers 28 T cell receptor beta chains from one sample sequenced in a study of blood T cell repertoires in COVID-19. The repertoire was sequenced with immunoSEQ multiplex PCR; TCRdb's copy has only in-frame clones and lacks some. The table records some 110,000 clones, 80% of them present only once. Sequencing was done on a sample of peripheral blood. All receptors derive from a man aged 55 to 70 with active or convalescent COVID-19.

The chain combines TRBV15 with TRBJ1-1, with a tentative D call TRBD1 (6 bases). Trimming cost V 2 bases and J 4 bases, with 11 bases left between them. Germline V gene sequence: CDR1 LNHNV, CDR2 YYDKDF (reference sequence). This CDR3 region has 14 residues. DNA for the CDR3: TGTGCCACCAGCAGATATACAGGGCTCACTGAAGCTTTCTTT. Protein sequence: CATSRYTGLTEAFF.

This chain joins TRBV18 and TRBJ2-2; no firm D call. The V gene lost 3 bases and the J gene lost 0 bases, with 8 bases spanning the gap. Germline V CDR1 and CDR2: KGHSH, LQKENI. This CDR3 contains 15 residues. For the CDR3, the DNA is TGTGCCAGCTCACCCACAGCTACGAACACCGGGGAGCTGTTTTTT. It specifies CASSPTATNTGELFF.

This rearrangement joins TRBV12-3 or TRBV12-4 to TRBJ2-7; no clear D. The length of the CDR3 is 13 residues. V lost 7 bases to trimming and J lost 6 bases, with 16 bases between them. CDR3 protein: CASNLRGRGEQYF. CDR3 in DNA: TGTGCCAGCAATCTTCGAGGAAGAGGCGAGCAGTACTTC.

The chain has TRBV4-2 and TRBJ2-5, with 11 bases lining up with TRBD1. Germline-derived CDR1 and CDR2 are LGHNA and YNFKEQ. This CDR3 is 16 amino acids long. V shed 4 bases, J shed 2 bases, and the junction held 6 bases outside the gene matches. In DNA, the CDR3 is TGTGCCAGCAGCCTCACCGGGACAGGGGGTCAAGAGACCCAGTACTTC. This codes for CASSLTGTGGQETQYF.

This clone was seen a single time. The rearrangement joins TRBV7-9 to TRBJ2-4; 10 bases align to TRBD2. Germline CDR1 SEHNR, CDR2 FQNEAQ (reference sequence). The CDR3 has 18 amino acids. Unmatched junction bases numbered 13, after V lost 3 bases and J lost 5 bases. CDR3 DNA: TGTGCCAGCAGCTTGGCCCTCCTAGCGGGAGAGGGGCAAAACATTCAGTACTTC. Amino acid sequence: CASSLALLAGEGQNIQYF.

The chain is built from TRBV9 and TRBJ2-3, with TRBD2 as a possible D gene (6 bases). Trimming cost V 0 bases and J 3 bases, with 11 bases left between them. Germline V gene sequence: CDR1 SGDLS, CDR2 YYNGEE. This CDR3 contains 15 residues. The CDR3, as DNA: TGTGCCAGCAGCGTAGATGTTGGGGGGACAGATACGCAGTATTTT. Its translation: CASSVDVGGTDTQYF.

As for this clone: The sample contains more than one DNA sequence encoding this CDR3. The gene calls are TRBV19 and TRBJ2-1, with D maybe TRBD2 (5 bases). Germline CDR1 LNHDA, CDR2 SQIVND (reference sequence). CDR3 length: 12 amino acids. Trimming removed 2 bases from V and 13 bases from J, with 12 bases in between. CDR3 coding DNA: TGTGCCAGTAGTATACGGGAAGCGGAACAGTTCTTC. Protein sequence: CASSIREAEQFF.

The rearrangement joins TRBV20-1 to TRBJ2-1, with a tentative D call TRBD2 (5 bases). V was clipped by 3 bases and J by 6 bases, with 24 bases between them. Germline CDR1 and CDR2: DFQATT and SNEGSKA (reference sequence). The CDR3 loop spans 17 amino acids. The CDR3 DNA reads TGCAGTGCTAGTCCTACGAGCAGCGGATTCCATTCCAATGAGCAGTTCTTC. It translates to CSASPTSSGFHSNEQFF.

The sample holds many counts of this clone. The chain links TRBV7-3 to TRBJ2-7; 8 nucleotides agree with TRBD2. The CDR3 runs to 13 residues. J lost 6 bases, V lost 2 bases, and 3 bases had no gene match. Germline V gene sequence: CDR1 SGHTA, CDR2 FQGTGA. CDR3 sequence reads: CASSLGLASEQYF. The CDR3 nucleotides are TGTGCCAGCAGCTTAGGACTAGCATCCGAGCAGTACTTC.

This clone was seen a single time. This chain links TRBV4-3 with TRBJ1-6; D not certain. Germline lookup yields CDR1 LGHNA and CDR2 YSLEER. The CDR3 runs to 13 residues. The V and J ends lost 0 bases and 14 bases respectively, with 11 bases between them. In DNA form, the CDR3 reads TGCGCCAGCAGCCAAGATCGGCGGGGATCCCTCCACTTT. It is translated as CASSQDRRGSLHF.

The V call is TRBV14, the J call TRBJ2-7; perhaps TRBD1 as D (5 bases). The germline CDR1 and CDR2 sequences are SGHDN and FVKESK. Trimming stripped 7 bases from V and 7 bases from J, with 17 bases between. CDR3 size: 13 residues. CDR3 coding DNA: TGTGCCAGCACCTATGGGGTTAAGGGGGAGCAGTACTTC. Amino acid sequence: CASTYGVKGEQYF.

This chain uses TRBV4-2 with TRBJ1-2; no definite D call. Looked up from germline, CDR1 is LGHNA and CDR2 is YNFKEQ. Deletions cut 7 bases from V and 1 base from J, with 10 bases between. The CDR3 runs 13 residues. CDR3 in DNA: TGTGCCAGCACCCTAACAGTTAACTATGGCTACACCTTC. It encodes CASTLTVNYGYTF.

This clone showed up just a few times. Here the CDR3 reads CSVEHWQGELNEQFF. The DNA of the CDR3 is TGCAGCGTTGAACATTGGCAGGGGGAGTTAAATGAGCAGTTCTTC. The V gene is TRBV29-1, the J gene TRBJ2-1; the match to TRBD1 covers 7 bases. Germline loops: CDR1 SQVTM, CDR2 ANQGSEA. J gave up 7 bases and V 2 bases, and 11 bases lay outside the gene matches. The CDR3 is 15 amino acids.

In this sample, this clone turned up once. V and J are TRBV2 and TRBJ1-1; 9 bases match TRBD1. V gave up 2 bases and J gave up 1 base; unmatched junction bases: 5. Germline CDR1 and CDR2: SNHLY and FYNNEI. The CDR3 totals 16 residues. CDR3 region: CASSENKGQGNTEAFF. The CDR3 coding sequence is TGTGCCAGCAGTGAAAATAAGGGACAGGGGAACACTGAAGCTTTCTTT. Together with reference TRBV2 and TRBJ1-1, the CDR3 gives the full variable domain: EPEVTQTPSHQVTQMGQEVILRCVPISNHLYFYWYRQILGQKVEFLVSFYNNEISEKSEIFDDQFSVERPDGSNFTLKIRSTKLEDSAMYFCASSENKGQGNTEAFFGQGTRLTVV.

This sequence joins TRBV3-1 (or the pseudogene TRBV3-2) and TRBJ2-1, with no clear D. Trimming took 7 bases from V and 0 from J, leaving 7 bases between them. CDR1 is LGHDT, CDR2 YNNKEL, per germline (reference sequence). This CDR3 is 13 amino acids long. CDR3 coding DNA: TGTGCCAGCATATCGAGCTCCTACAATGAGCAGTTCTTC. Amino acid sequence: CASISSSYNEQFF.

The chain couples TRBV7-3 to TRBJ2-2, with D possibly TRBD2 on 6 matching bases. Germline values: CDR1 SGHTA, CDR2 FQGTGA. V lost 5 bases to trimming and J lost 6 bases, with 22 bases between them. The CDR3 loop spans 17 amino acids. The CDR3 is CASSASTGLGGSGELFF. The CDR3 DNA follows: TGTGCCAGCAGCGCGTCCACGGGACTGGGCGGGTCCGGGGAGCTGTTTTTT.

The CDR3 nucleotides read TGTGCCAGCAGCCTCTGGGACAGGAACACCGGGGAGCTGTTTTTT. Translating it yields CASSLWDRNTGELFF. The V gene is TRBV11-2, the J gene TRBJ2-2; TRBD1 matches 7 bases. CDR3 length: 15 residues. Germline V gene sequence: CDR1 SGHAT, CDR2 FQNNGV. The V gene end was trimmed by 5 bases and the J gene end by 1 base; junction bases not matched to a gene: 4. Full variable domain (rest looked up from reference TRBV11-2 and TRBJ2-2): EAGVAQSPRYKIIEKRQSVAFWCNPISGHATLYWYQQILGQGPKLLIQFQNNGVVDDSQLPKDRFSAERLKGVDSTLKIQPAKLEDSAVYLCASSLWDRNTGELFFGEGSRLTVL.

The V and J genes are TRBV6-5 and TRBJ2-7; 7 bases fit TRBD1. This CDR3 has 14 residues. Germline V gives CDR1 MNHEY, CDR2 SVGAGI. V lost 7 bases to trimming and J lost 8 bases; unmatched junction nucleotides: 14. CDR3 loop: CASTPGQPTSKQYF. Written as DNA, the CDR3 is TGTGCCAGCACCCCGGGACAGCCGACCTCGAAGCAGTACTTC.

V is TRBV9 and J is TRBJ2-7; D possibly corresponds to TRBD2 (5 bases). The V end lost 5 bases, the J end lost 7 bases, and 16 bases lay between the germline ends. This CDR3 contains 13 residues. Germline loops: CDR1 SGDLS, CDR2 YYNGEE. CDR3 sequence (DNA): TGTGCCAGCAGTCAAGTCGGGGAGCGGGAGCAGTACTTC. This codes for CASSQVGEREQYF.

This clone was seen a handful of times. The J gene is TRBJ2-3, the V gene TRBV2, with 13 bases lining up with TRBD2. The CDR3 spans 16 residues. V gave up 4 bases and J gave up 2 bases; unmatched junction bases: 3. CDR1 is SNHLY and CDR2 is FYNNEI in the germline V gene. This chain's CDR3 is CASSGGTSGATDTQYF. The CDR3 DNA is TGTGCCAGCAGTGGCGGGACTAGCGGGGCCACAGATACGCAGTATTTT. Looking up the rest from reference TRBV2 and TRBJ2-3 gives the full variable domain: EPEVTQTPSHQVTQMGQEVILRCVPISNHLYFYWYRQILGQKVEFLVSFYNNEISEKSEIFDDQFSVERPDGSNFTLKIRSTKLEDSAMYFCASSGGTSGATDTQYFGPGTRLTVL.

V usage is TRBV27 and J usage is TRBJ1-5; perhaps TRBD1 as D (6 bases). V was shortened by 5 bases and J by 7 bases, with 18 bases between the two germline ends. Germline V gives CDR1 MNHEY, CDR2 SMNVEV (reference sequence). The CDR3 is 15 amino acids. CDR3 nucleotides: TGTGCCAGCAGTGAGTTTCGAGGGGGGGGGCAGCCCCAGCATTTT. Protein product: CASSEFRGGGQPQHF.

The chain uses TRBV4-2 and TRBJ1-3; no clear D gene. This CDR3 contains 16 residues. Trimming pared 2 bases from V and 0 bases from J, leaving 11 bases between. CDR1 is LGHNA and CDR2 is YNFKEQ in the germline V gene. Written as DNA, the CDR3 is TGTGCCAGCAGCCAATCCGAAAAGAGCTCTGGAAACACCATATATTTT. Translated: CASSQSEKSSGNTIYF.

The genes are TRBV9 and TRBJ2-1; weak D call: TRBD2 (5 bases). Deletions cut 0 bases from V and 4 bases from J, with 8 bases between. The CDR3 spans 14 residues. CDR1 and CDR2 (germline): SGDLS, YYNGEE. As DNA, the CDR3 is TGTGCCAGCAGCGTAGTCGGGATTTACAATGAGCAGTTCTTC. It translates to CASSVVGIYNEQFF.

The chain joins TRBV25-1 to TRBJ2-5, with TRBD1 matching over 9 bases. Germline assignment: CDR1 MGHDK and CDR2 SYGVNS. The J segment lost 2 bases and the V segment lost 6 bases, leaving 7 bases of the junction unmatched. The CDR3 is made up of 15 amino acids. In DNA, the CDR3 is TGTGCCAGCAGCCCAGGGACAGGGCCACAAGAGACCCAGTACTTC. Translated: CASSPGTGPQETQYF. Supplemented by reference TRBV25-1 and TRBJ2-5, the full variable domain reads EADIYQTPRYLVIGTGKKITLECSQTMGHDKMYWYQQDPGMELHLIHYSYGVNSTEKGDLSSESTVSRIRTEHFPLTLESARPSHTSQYLCASSPGTGPQETQYFGPGTRLLVL.

The chain links TRBV5-1 to TRBJ1-1; D might be TRBD1 (5 bases). With 4 bases removed from V and 1 base from J, the gap between germline ends came to 11 bases. Per germline, CDR1 SGHRS and CDR2 YFSETQ. The CDR3 contains 14 residues. The CDR3 is CASSGGDGNTEAFF. The CDR3 nucleotides read TGCGCCAGCAGCGGAGGGGACGGGAACACTGAAGCTTTCTTT.

V is TRBV29-1 and J is TRBJ1-1, with TRBD1 matching 10 bases. Germline V CDR1 and CDR2: SQVTM, ANQGSEA. The CDR3 is made up of 13 amino acids. The junction had 2 bases not matched to a gene; V was cut back by 2 bases and J by 5 bases. The CDR3 sequence: CSVETDRGTEAFF. CDR3 nucleotide sequence: TGCAGCGTTGAAACGGACAGGGGGACTGAAGCTTTCTTT. Combining the CDR3 with reference TRBV29-1 and TRBJ1-1 gives the whole variable domain SAVISQKPSRDICQRGTSLTIQCQVDSQVTMMFWYRQQPGQSLTLIATANQGSEATYESGFVIDKFPISRPNLTFSTLTVSNMSPEDSSIYLCSVETDRGTEAFFGQGTRLTVV.

This clone has only one observation. The V call is TRBV19, the J call TRBJ2-1; a possible D gene is TRBD1 (6 bases). Germline loops: CDR1 LNHDA, CDR2 SQIVND (reference sequence). The CDR3 consists of 14 residues. V lost 2 bases, J lost 4 bases, and 9 bases lay in between. The CDR3 nucleotides are TGTGCCAGTAGTATACAGGGGTCATACAATGAGCAGTTCTTC. Translating it yields CASSIQGSYNEQFF.

The V call is TRBV5-4, the J call TRBJ2-3; D not resolved. Germline V lookup: CDR1 SGHNT, CDR2 YYREEE (reference sequence). The CDR3 has 12 amino acids. Deletions cut 2 bases from V and 3 bases from J, with 4 bases between. The CDR3 region has the DNA TGTGCCAGCAGCTTCGGGACAGATACGCAGTATTTT. Translation: CASSFGTDTQYF.